The subject of this entry is one T cell receptor beta chain. The data stem from a study of blood T cell repertoires in COVID-19. Looking at the study overall: From T cells, B-cell-depleted T cells, or PBMCs came the material, which was cDNA or gDNA.

Participants reported their clinical history, and cohort assignment relied on those reports. Two negative PCRs, clearance, or symptom resolution characterized the recovered Cohort 3 donors. In germline, CDR1 is SGDLS, CDR2 YYNGEE. V was pared by 1 base and J by 6 bases, with 8 bases between. There are 13 residues in the CDR3. Method: immunoSEQ multiplex PCR; TCRdb's copy keeps in-frame clones and lacks some. The table records 140,000 to 150,000 clones, about 87% of them present only once. This sequence originates from a man between 60 and 75 years old who had recovered from COVID-19. This chain links TRBV9 with TRBJ2-1, with D unresolved. Sequenced: PBMCs or T cells enriched from blood (not recorded which). CDR3 sequence (DNA): TGTGCCAGCAGCGTAAATCTCCTCAATGAGCAGTTCTTC. Its translation is CASSVNLLNEQFF.